The clone carrying this TCR beta chain was observed a handful of times. A sample-barcoded 5' primer and a J-beta primer mix were used in a second PCR of about 7 to 12 cycles. Each CDR3 protein is one row after TCRdb ran MiXCR on the 5' RACE reads. The table has almost 550,000 distinct CDR3 sequences, around 24% seen once. This entry is derived from a study of blood T cells in healthy people across ages. V lost 5 bases, J lost 0 bases, and 14 bases lay in between. Germline CDR1 reads SGHAT; CDR2 reads FQNNGV. The CDR3 is made up of 16 amino acids. This same sample was also part of a study on T cells of mothers and their children.

The chain recombines TRBV11-2 with TRBJ2-1; D is possibly TRBD2 (6 bases). Sequenced material: blood. This receptor was obtained from a boy between 10 and 17 years old in good health. The CDR3 nucleotides read TGTGCCAGCAGCCCCCGGGACTCCTACTCCTACAATGAGCAGTTCTTC. It codes for CASSPRDSYSYNEQFF.